These T cell receptor beta chains were read from a single sample in a study of brain T cells in children with intractable seizures. Produced via immunoSEQ multiplex PCR; TCRdb's table is partial and in-frame only. This table holds over 7,500 clones, 69% found once. This specimen consisted of resected brain tissue, obtained at surgery. The receptors originated from a girl aged 2 to 10 with tuberous sclerosis and intractable seizures. CDR3s include the opening cysteine and the closing phenylalanine or tryptophan. Fields, in order: CDR3 protein, clone size, V gene, J gene. A clone size is listed for some rows: how often the clone was seen (once, few, many), or a class if it is expanded.

CASWTRFF	.	TRBV2	TRBJ2-1
CASSYMGYGYTF	.	TRBV6-6	TRBJ1-2
CASSSGPLTVATF	.	TRBV11-3	TRBJ1-2
CAWSVSGGNNSPLHF	few	TRBV30	TRBJ1-6
CASSLAWGVGADTQYF	.	TRBV5-5	TRBJ2-3
CASSDGTGTVYGYTF	.	TRBV9	TRBJ1-2
CASSKDRGANEKLFF	few	TRBV7-9	TRBJ1-4
CASSLGVTDTQYF	once	TRBV27	TRBJ2-3
CASSLGLAGARTDTQYF	few	TRBV7-9	TRBJ2-3
CSVEVGAAETQYF	.	TRBV29-1	TRBJ2-5
CASSGTVTGSPLHF	few	TRBV5-1	TRBJ1-6
CATSDMTGADGYTF	few	TRBV24-1	TRBJ1-2
CASTGTAYNSPLHF	.	TRBV2	TRBJ1-6
CASNPATGPRHGYTF	few	TRBV6-5	TRBJ1-2
CASSQNNRVEEKLFF	.	TRBV2	TRBJ1-4
CASSIAGDRVTDTQYF	.	TRBV19	TRBJ2-3
CAWSGPTNEQFF	.	TRBV30	TRBJ2-1
CASSQDLGQGFEKLFF	.	TRBV4-2	TRBJ1-4
CASSLEGLPYNEQFF	.	TRBV5-1	TRBJ2-1
CASSNYRGYQETQYF	.	TRBV5-6	TRBJ2-5
CASSVSGEGKYTEAFF	.	TRBV6-1	TRBJ1-1
CASSLGTGHTEAFF	.	TRBV11-3	TRBJ1-1
CAISGGGRAFF	.	TRBV10-3	TRBJ1-1
CASSLSPGGYEQYF	medium-sized	TRBV28	TRBJ2-7
CASSQGGQGKEQYF	few	TRBV19	TRBJ2-7
CASSGDRGGNSPLHF	.	TRBV7-9	TRBJ1-6
CATRTGSNTGELFF	.	TRBV24-1	TRBJ2-2
CASSEWGYTEAFF	.	TRBV2	TRBJ1-1
CASRLRNTEAFF	.	TRBV3-1/TRBV3-2	TRBJ1-1
CASSPRQAPGADTQYF	.	TRBV5-1	TRBJ2-3
CASSQEGTSGGANEQFF	.	TRBV4-1	TRBJ2-1
CASSNFGTGGIFSYNEQFF	.	TRBV21-1	TRBJ2-1
CASVLRGGYSNQPQHF	.	TRBV12-5	TRBJ1-5
CASSGASDGYEQYF	.	TRBV6-1	TRBJ2-7
CASSYAEAFF	.	TRBV7-9	TRBJ1-1
CASGRGPSGNTIYF	.	TRBV5-4	TRBJ1-3
CASSPGQGTDTQYF	few	TRBV5-1	TRBJ2-3
CASSQFEGGEETQYF	.	TRBV4-2	TRBJ2-5
CATRAGPQETQYF	.	TRBV24-1	TRBJ2-5
CASSLATAWANTEAFF	.	TRBV7-2	TRBJ1-1
CASSQEGQGGGTDTQYF	once	TRBV4-1	TRBJ2-3
CASSQDRAGGNTIYF	.	TRBV4-1	TRBJ1-3
CAIQELAGVNHEETQYF	.	TRBV6-4	TRBJ2-5
CASSEVTGSSNQPQHF	once	TRBV2	TRBJ1-5
CASSLANPGLAGGASYNEQFF	.	TRBV27	TRBJ2-1